A selection of T cell receptor beta chains follows, all from one sample in a study of human T cells and chemical hapten exposure. TCRdb re-called the RACE reads through MiXCR, storing one row per CDR3 protein. Of about 120,000 distinct CDR3 sequences listed, around 13% are singletons. This specimen consisted of whole blood, obtained in connection with sensitization to the hapten diphenylcyclopropenone (DPC). The source is a man between 18 and 29 years old with alopecia areata. Some clones in this sample may be carry-over from other donors' samples. Each CDR3 is given with its conserved first and last residue. D genes are given only for firm matches. A row's size may be missing; if present it is once, few, many or a size class.

cdr3_aa cdr3_nt j_call clone_size v_call d_call
CASSRPGQHSGANVLTF TGTGCCAGCAGTCGTCCGGGACAGCACTCTGGGGCCAACGTCCTGACTTTC TRBJ2-6 few TRBV11-3 TRBD1
CASGGQIPEAFF TGCGCCAGCGGAGGACAGATCCCTGAAGCTTTCTTT TRBJ1-1 many TRBV10-2 .
CASSRTETEAFF TGTGCCAGCAGCCGGACAGAGACTGAAGCTTTCTTT TRBJ1-1 few TRBV11-3 .
CSVGIGSVSDTQYF TGCAGCGTGGGGATCGGGAGCGTCTCGGATACGCAGTATTTT TRBJ2-3 many TRBV29-1 .
CASSRDRNTDTQYF TGTGCCAGCAGCCGGGACAGAAACACAGATACGCAGTATTTT TRBJ2-3 . TRBV3-1 TRBD1
CASSLMSEWNEAFF TGCGCCAGCAGCTTGATGTCAGAGTGGAATGAAGCTTTCTTT TRBJ1-1 many TRBV5-1 .
CASSQVHGTGELFF TGTGCCAGCAGCCAAGTTCATGGCACCGGGGAGCTGTTTTTT TRBJ2-2 . TRBV3-1 .
CASSPRTNGNTIYF TGTGCCAGCAGTCCTCGGACAAATGGAAACACCATATATTTT TRBJ1-3 few TRBV6-5 .
CSVVDRVYNEQFF TGCAGCGTTGTAGACAGGGTATACAATGAGCAGTTCTTC TRBJ2-1 few TRBV29-1 TRBD1
CASSFDRNQPQHF TGTGCCAGCAGTTTCGACAGAAATCAGCCCCAGCATTTT TRBJ1-5 few TRBV2 .
CASTRTANYGYTF TGTGCCAGCACCCGGACGGCTAACTATGGCTACACCTTC TRBJ1-2 . TRBV12-3/TRBV12-4 .
CASSLSAGGGLDTQYF TGTGCCAGCAGCTTATCGGCGGGGGGGGGCCTCGATACGCAGTATTTT TRBJ2-3 . TRBV11-2 TRBD2
CSVGSYEQYF TGCAGCGTCGGGTCCTACGAGCAGTACTTC TRBJ2-7 . TRBV29-1 .
CSVEDRTENYEQYF TGCAGCGTTGAAGATCGTACGGAGAACTACGAGCAGTACTTC TRBJ2-7 . TRBV29-1 .
CASINQSMNTEAFF TGTGCCAGTATAAACCAGAGCATGAACACTGAAGCTTTCTTT TRBJ1-1 . TRBV19 .
CASSRDTYYHTDTQYF TGTGCCAGCAGCCGGGACACATATTACCACACAGATACGCAGTATTTT TRBJ2-3 . TRBV7-2 .
CASSWQGPNTEAFF TGTGCCAGCAGCTGGCAGGGGCCGAACACTGAAGCTTTCTTT TRBJ1-1 few TRBV12-3/TRBV12-4 .